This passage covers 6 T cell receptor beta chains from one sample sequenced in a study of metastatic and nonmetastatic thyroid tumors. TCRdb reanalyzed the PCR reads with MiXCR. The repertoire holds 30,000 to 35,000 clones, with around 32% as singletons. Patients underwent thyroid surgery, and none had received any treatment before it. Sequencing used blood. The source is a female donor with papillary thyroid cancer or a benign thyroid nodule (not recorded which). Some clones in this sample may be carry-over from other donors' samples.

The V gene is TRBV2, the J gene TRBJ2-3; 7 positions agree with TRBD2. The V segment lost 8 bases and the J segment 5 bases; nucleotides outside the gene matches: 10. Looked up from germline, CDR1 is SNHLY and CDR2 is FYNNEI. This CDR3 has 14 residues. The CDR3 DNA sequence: TGTGCCAGCGTACGAGCGGGGTTAAAAGATACGCAGTATTTT. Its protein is CASVRAGLKDTQYF.

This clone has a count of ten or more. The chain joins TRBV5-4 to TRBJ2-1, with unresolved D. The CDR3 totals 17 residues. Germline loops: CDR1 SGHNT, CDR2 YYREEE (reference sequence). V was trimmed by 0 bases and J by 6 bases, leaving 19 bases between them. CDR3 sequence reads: CASSLDGSRRILNEQFF. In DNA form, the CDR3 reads TGTGCCAGCAGCTTGGATGGGTCTAGGCGGATCCTCAATGAGCAGTTCTTC.

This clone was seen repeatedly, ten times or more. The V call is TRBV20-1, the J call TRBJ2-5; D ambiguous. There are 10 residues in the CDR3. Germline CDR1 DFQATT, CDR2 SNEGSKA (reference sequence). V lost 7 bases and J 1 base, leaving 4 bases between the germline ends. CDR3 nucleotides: TGCAGTGGTCTCCAAGAGACCCAGTACTTC. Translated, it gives CSGLQETQYF.

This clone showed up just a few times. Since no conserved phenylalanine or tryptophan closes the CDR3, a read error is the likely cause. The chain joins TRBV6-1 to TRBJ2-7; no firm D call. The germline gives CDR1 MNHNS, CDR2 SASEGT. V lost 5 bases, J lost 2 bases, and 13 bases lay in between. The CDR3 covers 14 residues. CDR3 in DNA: TGTGCCAGCAGTCTCCGGTACAGCCCCTACGAGCAGTACCTC. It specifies CASSLRYSPYEQYL.

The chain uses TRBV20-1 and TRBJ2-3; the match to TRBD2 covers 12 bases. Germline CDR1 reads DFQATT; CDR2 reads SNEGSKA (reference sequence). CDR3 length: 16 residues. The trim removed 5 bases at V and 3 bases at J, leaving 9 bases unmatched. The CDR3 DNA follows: TGCAGTGCTCCAAGTCGCCTAGCGGGAGGGACAGATACGCAGTATTTT. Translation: CSAPSRLAGGTDTQYF.

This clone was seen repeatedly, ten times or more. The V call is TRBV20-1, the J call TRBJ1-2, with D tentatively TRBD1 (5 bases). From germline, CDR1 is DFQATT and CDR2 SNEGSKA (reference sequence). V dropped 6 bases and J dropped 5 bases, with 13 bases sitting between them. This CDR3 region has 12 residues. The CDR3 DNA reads TGCAGTGCCCAGACAGAGGGGTATGGCTACACCTTC. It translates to CSAQTEGYGYTF.